This entry features one T cell receptor (beta chain) sequence. The data originate from a study of blood T cell repertoires in COVID-19. About the research overall: Sites in the United States, Italy and Spain provided acute and convalescent COVID-19 samples. PBMCs, B-cell-depleted T cells, or T cells were the source of the cDNA or gDNA that made up the material.

The germline gives CDR1 SGHRS, CDR2 YFSETQ. The CDR3 loop spans 14 amino acids. J was trimmed by 4 bases and V by 4 bases; bases with no gene match: 2. In the authors' methods: Reference gene primers were amplified, and this amplification served to estimate nucleated cell counts. The assay was immunoSEQ multiplex PCR, and TCRdb's table has in-frame clones only and misses some. The V and J calls and clone size were taken over from that table, and D and trimming were inferred from the DNA. This sample carries 110,000 or so clones, 84% of them seen once, and the ten largest clones take less than 8%. This clonotype was obtained from a woman between 50 and 59 years old with acute or convalescent COVID-19. The specimen was peripheral blood. The V and J genes are TRBV5-1 and TRBJ1-2, with TRBD1 matching 12 bases. CDR3 in amino acids: CASSTGQGAYGYTF. As DNA, the CDR3 is TGCGCCAGCAGCACGGGACAGGGGGCCTATGGCTACACCTTC.